In this sample, the clone carrying this T cell receptor beta chain turned up once. The antigen is unknown. The germline CDR1 and CDR2 sequences are KGHDR and SFDVKD. This CDR3 spans 17 amino acids. Trimming took 3 bases from V and 8 from J; bases not matched to a gene: 15. This entry comes from a study of T cell responses to AZD1222 COVID-19 vaccine. Some clones are missing from TCRdb's copy, which holds only in-frame ones; the method was immunoSEQ multiplex PCR. The data contain some 85,000 clones, about nine tenths of them singletons. Findings and limits, study-wide: Mostly white British, mostly female donors; authors suggested clonal diversity may be underestimated. Rises in breadth and depth of Spike-specific TCRs came after two AZD1222 doses. Repertoires were obtained only post-peak T cell response.

The chain carries TRBV24-1 and TRBJ2-1; TRBD2 matches at 7 bases. This receptor was obtained from an adult in good health. Material: peripheral blood, obtained on day 0 of AZD1222 vaccination. The CDR3 sequence is CATSDPEGAGRIDEQFF. CDR3 DNA: TGTGCCACCAGTGATCCCGAAGGAGCGGGACGTATTGATGAGCAGTTCTTC.